These 28 T cell receptor beta chains share one sample of origin, sequenced in a study of Ad26.COV2.S vaccination and SARS-CoV-2 variants. Repertoires were generated with immunoSEQ multiplex PCR, while TCRdb's copy carries only in-frame clones and drops some. The sample records around 300,000 clones, around 89% being singletons. The treatment here: some 19 received Ad26.COV2.S at low or high dose, single or two shots; roughly 5 received placebo; per-sample allocation not given. At day 63 after the first vaccine or placebo injection, samples were drawn. The starting material was peripheral blood, obtained in a trial of Ad26.COV2.S vaccine versus placebo. Source of these receptors: a person aged 18-65 years who received the Ad26.COV2.S COVID-19 vaccine or a placebo.

The chain couples TRBV5-1 to TRBJ2-5, with 8 nucleotides matching TRBD1. Looked up from germline, CDR1 is SGHRS and CDR2 is YFSETQ. This CDR3 spans 15 amino acids. J was trimmed by 1 base and V by 6 bases; bases with no gene match: 8. The CDR3 reads CASKAGGASQETQYF. CDR3 in DNA: TGCGCCAGCAAAGCAGGGGGCGCGAGCCAAGAGACCCAGTACTTC.

This chain uses TRBV19 with TRBJ2-3; 8 bases map to TRBD2. CDR3 size: 14 residues. The V gene end was trimmed by 3 bases and the J gene end by 4 bases; junction bases not matched to a gene: 3. The germline CDR1 and CDR2 sequences are LNHDA and SQIVND (reference sequence). CDR3 nucleotide sequence: TGTGCCAGTAGTATCTCAGCGGGAGCAGATACGCAGTATTTT. Protein product: CASSISAGADTQYF.

The rearrangement uses TRBV9 and TRBJ2-2, with D possibly matching TRBD1 (6 bases). Trimming removed 0 bases at V and 8 bases at J, with 11 bases between. Germline V gene lookup returns CDR1 SGDLS and CDR2 YYNGEE. The CDR3 spans 14 residues. CDR3 loop: CASSVDRVLGELFF. The CDR3 nucleotides read TGTGCCAGCAGCGTAGACAGGGTATTAGGGGAGCTGTTTTTT.

The V gene is TRBV11-3, the J gene TRBJ2-1; D remains ambiguous. CDR1 is SGHNT and CDR2 is YENEEA in the germline V gene. There are 13 residues in the CDR3. V dropped 5 bases and J dropped 5 bases, with 10 bases sitting between them. The DNA for the CDR3 is TGTGCCAGCAGCACAACTGCTAACAATGAGCAGTTCTTC. It yields the protein CASSTTANNEQFF.

The chain joins TRBV6-5 to TRBJ2-3; 11 nucleotides agree with TRBD2. The V and J ends lost 5 bases and 6 bases, in that order; junction bases with no gene match: 7. Per the germline V gene, CDR1 is MNHEY and CDR2 is SVGAGI. The CDR3 extends over 15 amino acids. This chain's CDR3 is CASSPLAGGLDTQYF. The CDR3 DNA reads as TGTGCCAGCAGTCCCTTAGCGGGAGGGTTGGATACGCAGTATTTT.

The chain employs TRBV24-1 and TRBJ2-6; tentatively, D is TRBD1 (5 bases). V gave up 7 bases and J gave up 2 bases, with 20 bases separating them. The CDR3 loop spans 18 amino acids. Germline CDR1 reads KGHDR; CDR2 reads SFDVKD. The CDR3 nucleotides read TGTGCCACCAGCTACCCATTTTTAGGGGTAACTGGGGCCAACGTCCTGACTTTC. Translating gives CATSYPFLGVTGANVLTF.

The V call is TRBV6-1, the J call TRBJ1-3, with 8 bases identical to TRBD1. The ends lost 4 bases at V and 1 base at J; junction bases unmatched: 6. The CDR3 has 16 residues. Germline-derived CDR1 and CDR2 are MNHNS and SASEGT. For the CDR3, the DNA is TGTGCCAGCAGTGTTGACAGGGGACGGTCTGGAAACACCATATATTTT. This codes for CASSVDRGRSGNTIYF.

V gene TRBV27 combines with J gene TRBJ2-3; D is possibly TRBD1 (5 bases). The V gene's germline CDR1 is MNHEY and CDR2 SMNVEV (reference sequence). Trimming left V 5 bases short and J 0 bases short, with 15 bases between. The CDR3 consists of 16 residues. CDR3 DNA: TGTGCCAGCAGTCTGGAAGACAGTCCTAGCACAGATACGCAGTATTTT. It is translated as CASSLEDSPSTDTQYF.

The V and J genes are TRBV18 and TRBJ2-2; 9 nucleotides line up with TRBD1. The length of the CDR3 is 15 residues. Germline V CDR1 and CDR2: KGHSH, LQKENI. V gave up 2 bases and J gave up 5 bases; unmatched junction bases: 3. The CDR3 region has the DNA TGTGCCAGCTCACCATACAGGGGGCATACCGGGGAGCTGTTTTTT. Translation gives CASSPYRGHTGELFF.

The count of this clone is one. The chain links TRBV5-6 to TRBJ2-7, with D unresolved. Germline lookup yields CDR1 SGHDT and CDR2 YYEEEE. The V gene lost 4 bases and the J gene lost 6 bases, with 11 bases spanning the gap. This CDR3 is built from 12 residues. The CDR3 is CASSLAFGEQYF. The CDR3 DNA reads as TGTGCCAGCAGCCTGGCGTTCGGCGAGCAGTACTTC.

The genes are TRBV2 and TRBJ2-7; no clear D. The germline V gene encodes CDR1 SNHLY and CDR2 FYNNEI. V lost 4 bases to trimming and J lost 3 bases, with 7 bases between them. This CDR3 has 12 residues. This chain's CDR3 is CASSGRIYEQYF. The DNA for the CDR3 is TGTGCCAGCAGTGGCCGGATCTACGAGCAGTACTTC.

This chain uses TRBV2 with TRBJ2-7; D is perhaps TRBD1 (6 bases). Trimming took 0 bases from V and 2 from J, leaving 11 bases between them. Germline V CDR1 and CDR2: SNHLY, FYNNEI. The CDR3 has 15 amino acids. The CDR3 spells CASSEARTETYEQYF. CDR3 in DNA: TGTGCCAGCAGTGAAGCCAGGACAGAGACCTACGAGCAGTACTTC.

The chain is built from TRBV19 and TRBJ2-2; 9 positions match TRBD1. The CDR3 extends over 14 amino acids. V shed 4 bases, J shed 5 bases, and the junction held 2 bases outside the gene matches. From germline, CDR1 is LNHDA and CDR2 SQIVND (reference sequence). As DNA, the CDR3 is TGTGCCAGTAGTAAAGACAGGGGGACCGGGGAGCTGTTTTTT. Encoded protein: CASSKDRGTGELFF.

The chain has TRBV4-1 and TRBJ1-1; D remains ambiguous. CDR1 and CDR2 (germline): MGHRA, YSYEKL. V shed 2 bases and J shed 1 base, with 14 bases lying between them. This CDR3 is built from 16 residues. The CDR3 region has the DNA TGCGCCAGCAGCCAATTATACTCCTTGGGGAACACTGAAGCTTTCTTT. Encoded protein: CASSQLYSLGNTEAFF.

V and J are TRBV5-5 and TRBJ1-2, with 11 bases aligning to TRBD1. Trimming cost V 4 bases and J 2 bases; bases outside gene matches: 16. The CDR3 extends over 19 amino acids. Germline loops: CDR1 SGHKS, CDR2 YYEKEE (reference sequence). The CDR3, as DNA: TGTGCCAGCAGCCGAAACGTGCCAGGGACAGGGGGATCCAACTATGGCTACACCTTC. Amino acid sequence: CASSRNVPGTGGSNYGYTF.

In its sample, this clone was seen once. The rearrangement links TRBV4-3 to TRBJ1-3; D gene ambiguous. The CDR3 is 15 amino acids. Germline CDR1 is LGHNA and CDR2 is YSLEER. The V gene lost 1 base and the J gene lost 4 bases, with 11 bases spanning the gap. CDR3 bases: TGCGCCAGCAGCCAAGCCGGGTGGCAAGGAAACACCATATATTTT. This encodes CASSQAGWQGNTIYF.

The CDR3 is CASSGRTDDTEAFF. The CDR3 bases are TGTGCCAGCAGTGGCAGGACAGACGACACTGAAGCTTTCTTT. This sequence joins TRBV2 and TRBJ1-1, with D possibly matching TRBD1 (6 bases). CDR1 is SNHLY, CDR2 FYNNEI, per germline. V shed 4 bases and J shed 3 bases, with 12 bases lying between them. CDR3 length: 14 amino acids.

This chain connects TRBV14 to TRBJ1-1, with D hard to call. Germline V gives CDR1 SGHDN, CDR2 FVKESK. The CDR3 is 16 residues long. V was cut by 2 bases and J by 9 bases, with 22 bases left in between. The CDR3 coding sequence is TGTGCCAGCAGCCAACCCGGGAGAAACATAGAGGCTAAAGCTTTCTTT. It is translated as CASSQPGRNIEAKAFF.

The J gene is TRBJ1-3, the V gene TRBV5-6, with D unresolved. Between the trimmed V and J ends, which lost 0 bases and 4 bases, there was a span of 14 bases. CDR3 size: 16 residues. CDR1 and CDR2 (germline): SGHDT, YYEEEE. CDR3: CASSLAARVFGNTIYF. CDR3 nucleotide sequence: TGTGCCAGCAGCTTGGCGGCTCGGGTGTTCGGAAACACCATATATTTT.

The V and J genes are TRBV19 and TRBJ2-2; tentatively, D is TRBD1 (5 bases). Germline lookup yields CDR1 LNHDA and CDR2 SQIVND (reference sequence). The CDR3 contains 15 residues. The germline V and J ends were trimmed by 10 bases and 8 bases, with 23 bases remaining between them. CDR3 amino acids: CATIRSAGSGGELFF. The CDR3 DNA follows: TGTGCCACCATAAGGTCTGCAGGGTCCGGTGGGGAGCTGTTTTTT.

The chain has TRBV4-1 and TRBJ2-1; tentatively, D is TRBD2 (5 bases). CDR1 is MGHRA, CDR2 YSYEKL, per germline. The CDR3 totals 18 residues. Trimming pared 0 bases from V and 0 bases from J, leaving 15 bases between. This CDR3 reads CASSQEPGGTSSYNEQFF. The DNA of the CDR3 is TGCGCCAGCAGCCAAGAGCCCGGCGGCACTAGCTCCTACAATGAGCAGTTCTTC.

V gene TRBV6-2 or TRBV6-3 combines with J gene TRBJ1-1, with D possibly TRBD1 on 5 matching bases. The CDR3 has 11 residues. Germline CDR1 MNHEY, CDR2 SVGEGT. Trimming shortened V by 5 bases and J by 10 bases, and 11 bases separated the two germline ends. CDR3 loop: CASSTGFGAFF. The CDR3 bases are TGTGCCAGCAGTACAGGTTTCGGAGCTTTCTTT.

The rearrangement uses TRBV6-5 and TRBJ1-1, with D perhaps matching TRBD1 (5 bases). Looked up from germline, CDR1 is MNHEY and CDR2 is SVGAGI. This CDR3 is 15 amino acids long. Trimming took off 0 bases at V and 1 base at J, with 9 bases between the two ends. This CDR3 reads CASSYSGAQNTEAFF. The CDR3 nucleotides read TGTGCCAGCAGTTACTCCGGGGCACAGAACACTGAAGCTTTCTTT.

To note about this clone: The identical CDR3 is also encoded by other nucleotide sequences in the sample. The V and J genes are TRBV18 and TRBJ2-3; a weak D match, TRBD1 (5 bases). Per the germline V gene, CDR1 is KGHSH and CDR2 is LQKENI. The CDR3 has 15 residues. V was pared by 3 bases and J by 0 bases, with 10 bases between. The DNA of the CDR3 is TGTGCCAGCTCACCCTCTCAGGGAAGCACAGATACGCAGTATTTT. Encoded protein: CASSPSQGSTDTQYF.

CDR3 loop: CASSRAATKETQYF. For the CDR3, the DNA is TGCGCCAGCAGTAGGGCAGCAACGAAAGAGACCCAGTACTTC. J is TRBJ2-5 and V is TRBV5-1; no firm D call. Trimming left V 5 bases short and J 3 bases short, with 14 bases between. Germline assignment: CDR1 SGHRS and CDR2 YFSETQ. CDR3 length: 14 residues.

This chain uses TRBV5-4 with TRBJ2-2; 13 bases map to TRBD2. Germline values: CDR1 SGHNT, CDR2 YYREEE (reference sequence). The CDR3 consists of 17 residues. Trimming removed 5 bases from V and 2 bases from J; junction bases left unmatched: 6. Here the CDR3 DNA reads TGTGCCAGCAGTCCTCGGACTAGCGGGGGTAACACCGGGGAGCTGTTTTTT. It encodes CASSPRTSGGNTGELFF.

The J gene is TRBJ2-5, the V gene TRBV5-1; the D is unclear. CDR3 length: 13 amino acids. The V gene's germline CDR1 is SGHRS and CDR2 YFSETQ. V was pared by 0 bases and J by 3 bases, with 6 bases between. In DNA, the CDR3 is TGCGCCAGCAGCTTGGGGGCAGAAGAGACCCAGTACTTC. Amino acid sequence: CASSLGAEETQYF. Based on the CDR3 plus reference TRBV5-1 and TRBJ2-5, the full variable domain is KAGVTQTPRYLIKTRGQQVTLSCSPISGHRSVSWYQQTPGQGLQFLFEYFSETQRNKGNFPGRFSGRQFSNSRSEMNVSTLELGDSALYLCASSLGAEETQYFGPGTRLLVL.

Of note for this clone: The same CDR3 can be traced to other DNA sequences in this sample. This rearrangement joins TRBV2 to TRBJ1-4; the D is unclear. CDR1 is SNHLY, CDR2 FYNNEI, per germline. The ends were cut back, 3 bases at V and 2 bases at J, with 4 bases in the middle. CDR3 length: 13 amino acids. CDR3 DNA sequence: TGTGCCAGCAGTGACCGTACTAATGAAAAACTGTTTTTT. It is translated as CASSDRTNEKLFF.